This is a list of T cell receptor beta chains from one sample in a study of blood T cells in healthy people across ages. Via MiXCR, TCRdb re-called the 5' RACE reads, giving one row per CDR3 protein. The sample has 750,000 or so distinct CDR3 sequences; around 25% are singletons. The sample also formed part of further work on T cells of mothers and their children.

The sequenced sample consisted of blood. The receptors here all came from a boy between 5 and 17 years old in good health. Each CDR3 is given without its conserved first and last residue.

CDR3aa: ASSRYPGQSTDTQY; j_gene: TRBJ2-3; v_gene: TRBV5-1
CDR3aa: ASSFRTDSYEQY; j_gene: .; v_gene: TRBV3-1
CDR3aa: ASSIVRDIKGYT; j_gene: TRBJ1-2; v_gene: TRBV19
CDR3aa: ASSSPTESYEQY; j_gene: .; v_gene: TRBV12-3/TRBV12-4
CDR3aa: ASSLADRLYYNEQF; j_gene: TRBJ2-1; v_gene: TRBV7-8
CDR3aa: ASSQSGLANIQY; j_gene: TRBJ2-4; v_gene: TRBV14
CDR3aa: ASGGETSYEQY; j_gene: TRBJ2-7; v_gene: TRBV10-3
CDR3aa: ASSAGTQNEKLF; j_gene: TRBJ1-4; v_gene: TRBV9
CDR3aa: SARGTAVGYT; j_gene: TRBJ1-2; v_gene: TRBV20-1
CDR3aa: ASSVDGPPWMGDTQY; j_gene: TRBJ2-3; v_gene: TRBV9
CDR3aa: ASSYSGEMAETF; j_gene: TRBJ1-1; v_gene: TRBV6-6
CDR3aa: ASSYQTGGRGKNIQY; j_gene: TRBJ2-4; v_gene: TRBV6-5
CDR3aa: ASSRTFSGEPRETQY; j_gene: TRBJ2-5; v_gene: TRBV4-2
CDR3aa: ASSQGPDRVGEKLF; j_gene: TRBJ1-4; v_gene: TRBV4-3
CDR3aa: ASSLFISGGTKNIQY; j_gene: TRBJ2-4; v_gene: TRBV27
CDR3aa: ASSPPKATGELF; j_gene: TRBJ2-2; v_gene: TRBV3-1
CDR3aa: ATSDNDVGQEIPYGYT; j_gene: TRBJ1-2; v_gene: TRBV24-1
CDR3aa: ASSEALILSYEQY; j_gene: TRBJ2-7; v_gene: TRBV2
CDR3aa: ASNLRLDTSGRQTQY; j_gene: TRBJ2-5; v_gene: TRBV5-1
CDR3aa: SVDEGHTNTEAF; j_gene: TRBJ1-1; v_gene: TRBV29-1
CDR3aa: ASRLERDRLSGANVLT; j_gene: TRBJ2-6; v_gene: TRBV12-3/TRBV12-4
CDR3aa: SARVEPLAQY; j_gene: TRBJ2-5; v_gene: TRBV20-1
CDR3aa: SARDRGNTYEQY; j_gene: TRBJ2-7; v_gene: TRBV20-1
CDR3aa: ASSLISLGAGETQY; j_gene: TRBJ2-5; v_gene: TRBV11-2